The present entry profiles one T cell receptor (beta chain) with its context. This receptor's antigen is unknown. There are no base qualities to consult, and no much larger clone falls within one base. V ends up 0 bases short and J 8 bases short, with an unmatched junction base count of 10. CDR1 and CDR2, per the germline V gene, are KGHSH and LQKENI. Its CDR3 holds 17 amino acids, cysteine through phenylalanine. Solely the CDR3 DNA is kept, with 51 bases framed from the first base. This sample was taken from a study of CD4 T cells in relation to SARS-CoV-2 and coronaviruses (dated by TCRdb to the early 2020s). Study-wide context: Shared crossreactive spike epitopes were mapped to their HLA restriction using patient-derived lymphoblastoid cell lines. The Adaptive Biotechnologies TCR-sequencing kit was used to sequence samples from three pre-COVID donors and the naive versus memory experiments, whereas other data were Illumina-based. Memory CD4+ T cell crossreactivity between SARS-CoV-2 and common cold coronavirus spike proteins was assessed at the TCR clonotype level in the study. A different, Illumina-based TCR-beta assay was used to sequence expansion assays from other donors in the study. The paper as a whole reports these results and caveats: Memory CD4+ clonotypes crossrecognizing SARS-CoV-2 and at least one common cold coronavirus spike were found in 55% to 70% of donors. Since the crossreactivity analysis centred on spike protein, crossreactivity against other viral proteins was not assessed. The study was constrained by small numbers of patients and of tested TCRs. Pre-pandemic and post-infection samples were not both contributed by any donor, so tracing of the source of pre-existing responses was limited. Compared with monoreactive clones, crossreactive clones had significantly weaker SARS-CoV-2-driven expansion, a result consistent with antigenic imprinting. Naive versus memory sequencing indicated the assay detects memory recall responses rather than primary responses primed during culture.

CD4+ T cells from unexposed donors were collected before the COVID-19 pandemic (2011-2018). To separate naive from memory CD4+ T cells, cryopreserved PBMCs first underwent CD4 enrichment and then EasySep naive CD4+ T cell enrichment. The leukapheresis product used for the unexposed donors was purchased from a commercial source. PBMCs were isolated from leukapheresis product or whole blood by Ficoll-Paque PLUS gradient centrifugation. PBMCs were either cryopreserved at -140°C or used fresh in the expansion assay. The QIAamp Micro DNA Kit was used to extract genomic DNA from the CD4+ T cells. Uncultured naive and memory CD4+ T cell DNA received deep-resolution immunoSEQ TCR-beta sequencing. In the original analysis: Preprocessing removed nonproductive sequences and CDR3s not starting with C, not ending with F or W, or shorter than 7 amino acids. Cultured and uncultured naive and memory CD4+ repertoires were searched for CDR3s previously identified as spike- and CEF-reactive. CDR3 homology was quantified as pairwise Levenshtein distance, calculated with the stringdist R package after three terminal residues were trimmed from each end. TCRdb took over this immuneACCESS table, retaining in-frame rearrangements with V and J assigned. Such tables are incomplete; in checked studies, under half of the missing clones stem from an unresolved V gene, and the remainder is unexplained. V and J calls and clone size come straight from that table; D and trimming were deduced from the DNA. This sample holds 50,000 to 70,000 clones; 87% were observed only once. The ten largest account for 1.6% of the sample.

Recombination connected TRBV18 to TRBJ2-1; 10 central nucleotides agree with TRBD2. The source of this sequence is a human donor in good health. The material sequenced was memory CD4+ T cells from PBMCs. The cell subset or site label corresponds to: memory (non-naive) CD4+ T cells. The nucleotide sequence is TGTGCCAGCTCACCACCGTTTTCTAGCGGGAGCAGCCATGAGCAGTTCTTC. This is translated as CASSPPFSSGSSHEQFF. Extended through the reference TRBV18 and TRBJ2-1 proteins, this CDR3 yields the full variable domain: NAGVMQNPRHLVRRRGQEARLRCSPMKGHSHVYWYRQLPEEGLKFMVYLQKENIIDESGMPKERFSAEFPKEGPSILRIQQVVRGDSAAYFCASSPPFSSGSSHEQFFGPGTRLTVL.